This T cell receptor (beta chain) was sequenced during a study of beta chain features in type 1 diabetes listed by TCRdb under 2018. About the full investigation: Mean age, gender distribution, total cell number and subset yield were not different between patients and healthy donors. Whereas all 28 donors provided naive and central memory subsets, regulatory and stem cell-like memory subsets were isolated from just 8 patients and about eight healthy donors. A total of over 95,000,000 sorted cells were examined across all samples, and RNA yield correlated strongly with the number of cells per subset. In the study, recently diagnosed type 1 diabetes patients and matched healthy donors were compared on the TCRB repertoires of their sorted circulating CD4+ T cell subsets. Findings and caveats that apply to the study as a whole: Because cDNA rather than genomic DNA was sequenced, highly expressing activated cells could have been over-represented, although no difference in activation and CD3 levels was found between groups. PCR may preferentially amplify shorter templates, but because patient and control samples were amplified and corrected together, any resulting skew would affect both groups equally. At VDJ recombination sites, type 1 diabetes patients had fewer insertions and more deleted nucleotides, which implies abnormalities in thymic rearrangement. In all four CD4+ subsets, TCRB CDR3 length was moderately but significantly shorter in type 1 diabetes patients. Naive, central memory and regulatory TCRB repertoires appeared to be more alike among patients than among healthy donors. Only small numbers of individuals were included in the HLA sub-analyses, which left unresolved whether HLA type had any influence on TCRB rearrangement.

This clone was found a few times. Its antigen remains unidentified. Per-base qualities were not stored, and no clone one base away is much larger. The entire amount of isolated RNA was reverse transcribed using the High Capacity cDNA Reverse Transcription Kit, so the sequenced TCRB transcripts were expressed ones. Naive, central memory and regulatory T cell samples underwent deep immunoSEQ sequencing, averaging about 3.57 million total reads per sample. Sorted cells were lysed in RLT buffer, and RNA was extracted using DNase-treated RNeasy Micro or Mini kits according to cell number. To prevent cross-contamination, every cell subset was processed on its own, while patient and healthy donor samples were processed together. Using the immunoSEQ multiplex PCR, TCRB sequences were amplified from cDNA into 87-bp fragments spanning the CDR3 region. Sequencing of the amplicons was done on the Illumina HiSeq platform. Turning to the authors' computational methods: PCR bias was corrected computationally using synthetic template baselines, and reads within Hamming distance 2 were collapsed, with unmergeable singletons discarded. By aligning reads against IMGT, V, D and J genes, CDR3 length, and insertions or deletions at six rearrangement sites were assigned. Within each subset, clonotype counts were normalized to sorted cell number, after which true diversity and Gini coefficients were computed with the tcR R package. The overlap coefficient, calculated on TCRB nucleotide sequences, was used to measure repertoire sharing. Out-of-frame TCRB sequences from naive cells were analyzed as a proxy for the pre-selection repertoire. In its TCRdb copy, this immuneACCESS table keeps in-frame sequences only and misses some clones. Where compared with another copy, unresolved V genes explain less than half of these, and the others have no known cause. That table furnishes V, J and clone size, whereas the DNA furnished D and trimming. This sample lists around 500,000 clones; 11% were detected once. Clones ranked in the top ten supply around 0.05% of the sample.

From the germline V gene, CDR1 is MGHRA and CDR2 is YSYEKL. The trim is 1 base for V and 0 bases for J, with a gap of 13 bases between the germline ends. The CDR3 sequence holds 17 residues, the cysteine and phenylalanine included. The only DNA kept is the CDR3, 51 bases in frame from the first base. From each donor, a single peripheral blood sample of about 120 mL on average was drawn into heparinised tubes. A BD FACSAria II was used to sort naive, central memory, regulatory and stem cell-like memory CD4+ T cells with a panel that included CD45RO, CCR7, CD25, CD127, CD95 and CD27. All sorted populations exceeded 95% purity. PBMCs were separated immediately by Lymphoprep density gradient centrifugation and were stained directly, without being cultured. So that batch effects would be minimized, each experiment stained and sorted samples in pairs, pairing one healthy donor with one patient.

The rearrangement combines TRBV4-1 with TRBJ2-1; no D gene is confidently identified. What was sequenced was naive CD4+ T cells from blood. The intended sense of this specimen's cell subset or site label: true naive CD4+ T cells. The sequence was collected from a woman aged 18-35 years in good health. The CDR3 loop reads CASSQAAYKSSYNEQFF. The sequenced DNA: TGCGCCAGCAGCCAAGCCGCCTACAAGAGCTCCTACAATGAGCAGTTCTTC.